This TCR beta chain appears in the sequencing data of a study of shared clonotypes between healthy human individuals. Study-wide findings and caveats: Roughly 5% was the fraction of naive CD4 clonotypes found shared across a few donors. In the sorted subsets, rarefaction showed sequencing was incomplete despite large depth.

In germline, CDR1 is PRHDT, CDR2 FYEKMQ (reference sequence). J gave up 6 bases and V 4 bases, and 8 bases lay outside the gene matches. The CDR3 is 15 residues long. The data were produced by immunoSEQ multiplex PCR, yet TCRdb's version contains in-frame clones alone and is incomplete. The sample lists 650,000 to 700,000 clones, 90% occurring once. Regarding this clone: Its antigen is not identified.

The rearrangement joins TRBV13 to TRBJ2-3; 9 bases match TRBD2. The receptor comes from a man aged 18 to 30 in good health. Some clones in this sample may be carry-over from other donors' samples. Specimen: memory CD8+ T cells from PBMCs. Subset given: CD45RO+ cells pooled with CCR7-negative TemRA cells. The CDR3 is CASSSRLAARDTQYF. For the CDR3, the DNA is TGTGCCAGCAGCTCACGACTAGCGGCTCGGGATACGCAGTATTTT.